This TCR beta chain was retrieved from a study of shared clonotypes between healthy human individuals (dated by TCRdb to the early 2020s). For the study in its entirety: The cohort comprised a couple of women and a few men aged 18 to 49 years. To estimate repertoire size and how much clonotypes are shared between individuals, the study performed deep sequencing of blood TCR repertoires from roughly five healthy adults. Per donor, three plates each were used for CD4 naive and CD4 memory, two for CD8 naive, and one for CD8 memory. Per donor, leukapheresis produced somewhere between about 0.94 and 10 billion PBMCs. Different laboratories and diverse techniques were used to prepare libraries and sequence TCR repertoires, to increase sequencing depth and limit assay-specific biases.

Note on this clone: No cognate antigen has been identified for it. No much larger clone is present one base from it, and per-base qualities are unavailable.

What the research found in general, with its limitations: Incomplete sequencing was indicated by rarefaction of sorted-subset datasets, despite the large sequencing depth. Estimated clonotype richness was generally larger for naive than for memory subsets. Because the study included only a small number of donors, the genetic and exposure-history diversity represented was limited. Higher generation probabilities were observed for clonotypes shared by all four sorted-subset donors than for non-shared clonotypes. Pairwise subsampling led to the expectation that sequencing depth would affect the degree of clonotype sharing among donors. Sampling was limited to blood, and TCR repertoires in tissue likely differ from TCR repertoires in blood. Sharing across a few donors was observed for 4.5% to 6.5% of naive CD4, about 3.2% of naive CD8, around 2.5% of memory CD4, and roughly 0.43% of memory CD8 clonotypes.

Using the deep immunoSEQ assay, TCR CDR3 regions were amplified from genomic DNA by multiplex PCR. Genomic DNA extracted from each cell subset was distributed evenly over all wells of several immunoSEQ 96-well plates, and each plate served as one replicate. For sorted subsets, each replicate PCR was loaded with 200 to 250 ng genomic DNA, equivalent to about 30,000 T cell genomes. Purified libraries were quantified with a Qubit 3.0 fluorometer, sized on a Bioanalyzer 2100, and re-quantified with the KAPA Library Quantification kit. A separate single-read 150-cycle Illumina NextSeq 550 flow cell was used to sequence each immunoSEQ 96-well plate. On the study's bioinformatics: Because the immunoSEQ output held only junctional sequences and lacked quality scores, the filtering could not match the filtering applied to full-length reads. To assign V/J genes and CDR3, sequences were annotated using PyIR, a Python wrapper for IgBLAST v1.9, with IMGT germline references. Reads were removed for weak V/J assignments (E-value above 1e-6), missing CDR3, stop codons, out-of-frame junctions, or ambiguous translated residues. V3J clonotypes were defined as sequences sharing the same inferred V gene, J gene, and CDR3 amino acid sequence. Percentage overlap between repertoires was computed as shared unique clonotypes divided by the size of the smaller repertoire. Repertoire richness was assessed with RTK rarefaction, the Chao1 estimator, and Recon v2.1 estimates of unobserved clonotypes. Generation probabilities were computed with OLGA for all TCRbeta clonotypes obtained by the gDNA method from several donors. Held by TCRdb, this immuneACCESS table contains in-frame sequences only and omits some clones. Under half of the omission traces to an unresolved V gene where checked; the cause of the rest is unknown. For V, J and clone size, that table is used; D and trimming come from the DNA. In all, the sample holds around 2.1 million clones, and about 94% of those were seen once. About 0.13% of the sample is in the top ten clones.

Healthy HIV-negative adults with no recently reported acute infections or vaccinations were included as donors. Every donor was a Caucasian adult residing in Nashville, Tennessee, USA. CD4+ T cells were enriched through magnetic negative selection, after which naive cells were positively selected on CD45RA and the remaining negative fraction served as the memory subset. After blood collection by leukapheresis, PBMCs were isolated using Ficoll-Histopaque density gradient centrifugation and then cryopreserved in the vapor phase of liquid nitrogen. Analytical flow cytometry was used to check the purity and quantity of every magnetically sorted T cell population. Genomic DNA was isolated from every sorted fraction and measured by UV absorbance on a Nanodrop 2000c. The specimen was naive CD4+ T cells sorted from blood. Read against the paper, the sample's cell subset or site label means: CD45RA+ positively selected. The clonotype originates from a man in his late teens or twenties in good health.

The DNA is TGTGCCAGCAGCTTAACCGGAGCGGGGGGTGTCACAGATACGCAGTATTTT. Its coded protein is CASSLTGAGGVTDTQYF. This sequence uses TRBV7-3 and TRBJ2-3; 9 junctional bases match TRBD2. Trimmed from V: 0 bases; trimmed from J: 2 bases; junction bases lacking a gene match: 6. Counted from cysteine to phenylalanine, this CDR3 has 17 amino acids. Just the 51-base CDR3 DNA is kept, in frame starting at base 1. The germline V gene sets CDR1 to SGHTA and CDR2 to FQGTGA.